Listed below are T cell receptor beta chains from one sample, sequenced in a study of radiation and T cells in renal cell carcinoma. Produced via immunoSEQ multiplex PCR; TCRdb's table is partial and in-frame only. The data contain 100,000 to 150,000 clones, approximately 90% of them singletons. Sequences were derived from blood, sampled from a patient whose treatment included radiotherapy and nephrectomy. These receptors were taken from a woman in her 70s with renal cell carcinoma. Each CDR3 is given with its conserved first and last residue. A D gene is named only where the DNA matches it firmly. Some rows mark clone size as missing; the rest say once, few, many or name a class of expanded clone.

j_gene: TRBJ2-6
d_gene: TRBD1
v_gene: TRBV5-8
abundance: .
CDR3nt: TGTGCCAGCAGCTTGGTGACCAGGGGGATCGGTGGGGCCAACGTCCTGACTTTC
CDR3aa: CASSLVTRGIGGANVLTF

j_gene: TRBJ1-1
d_gene: .
v_gene: TRBV6-5
abundance: .
CDR3nt: TGTGCCAGCGGGCTTGGGGGAACTGAAGCTTTCTTT
CDR3aa: CASGLGGTEAFF

j_gene: TRBJ2-5
d_gene: .
v_gene: TRBV11-2
abundance: .
CDR3nt: TGTGCCAGCAGCCTCTACGCCGGACAAGAGACCCAGTACTTC
CDR3aa: CASSLYAGQETQYF

j_gene: TRBJ1-4
d_gene: TRBD1
v_gene: TRBV28
abundance: .
CDR3nt: TGTGCCAGCAGTTTAACCGGGACAGGGGGCCATGAAAAACTGTTTTTT
CDR3aa: CASSLTGTGGHEKLFF

j_gene: TRBJ2-7
d_gene: TRBD1
v_gene: TRBV30
abundance: .
CDR3nt: TGTGCCTCCACGCCGGGACAGGGGCTTTTTTACGAGCAGTACTTC
CDR3aa: CASTPGQGLFYEQYF

j_gene: TRBJ1-3
d_gene: TRBD1
v_gene: TRBV2
abundance: .
CDR3nt: TGTGCCAGCGGGGACAGTGGACCTGGAAACACCATATATTTT
CDR3aa: CASGDSGPGNTIYF

j_gene: TRBJ1-1
d_gene: .
v_gene: TRBV9
abundance: .
CDR3nt: TGTGCCAGCAGCGTAGTACAGGGAACCACTGAAGCTTTCTTT
CDR3aa: CASSVVQGTTEAFF

j_gene: TRBJ2-5
d_gene: TRBD1
v_gene: TRBV9
abundance: .
CDR3nt: TGTGCCAGCAGCGAGCCGACAGGGGGCTTTGAGACCCAGTACTTC
CDR3aa: CASSEPTGGFETQYF

j_gene: TRBJ2-1
d_gene: .
v_gene: TRBV6-4
abundance: .
CDR3nt: TGTGCCAGCAGTCCTTTTGCGGGGTTCTCCTACAATGAGCAGTTCTTC
CDR3aa: CASSPFAGFSYNEQFF

j_gene: TRBJ1-3
d_gene: .
v_gene: TRBV5-8
abundance: .
CDR3nt: TGTGCCAGCAGGCACAAAAGCTCTGGAAACACCATATATTTT
CDR3aa: CASRHKSSGNTIYF

j_gene: TRBJ1-5
d_gene: TRBD1
v_gene: TRBV9
abundance: .
CDR3nt: TGTGCCAGCAGCGCCCAACAGGGGCAGCCCCAGCATTTT
CDR3aa: CASSAQQGQPQHF

j_gene: TRBJ1-5
d_gene: TRBD1
v_gene: TRBV28
abundance: few
CDR3nt: TGTGCCAGCAGTTTCCAGGGGGCTAATCAGCCCCAGCATTTT
CDR3aa: CASSFQGANQPQHF

j_gene: TRBJ2-3
d_gene: .
v_gene: TRBV19
abundance: once
CDR3nt: TGTGCCAGTACTCGAAGCGGACTCACAGATACGCAGTATTTT
CDR3aa: CASTRSGLTDTQYF